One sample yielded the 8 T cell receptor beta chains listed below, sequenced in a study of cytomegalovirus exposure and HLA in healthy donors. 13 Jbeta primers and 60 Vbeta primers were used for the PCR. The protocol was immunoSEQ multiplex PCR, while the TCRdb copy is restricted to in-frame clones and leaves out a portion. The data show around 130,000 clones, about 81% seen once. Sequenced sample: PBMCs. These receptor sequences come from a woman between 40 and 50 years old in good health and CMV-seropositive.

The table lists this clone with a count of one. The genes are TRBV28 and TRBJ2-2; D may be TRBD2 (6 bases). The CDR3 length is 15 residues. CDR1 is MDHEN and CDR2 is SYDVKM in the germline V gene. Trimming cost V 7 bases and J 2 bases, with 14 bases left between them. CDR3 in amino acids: CASIRELANTGELFF. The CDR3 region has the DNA TGTGCCAGCATTAGGGAACTAGCCAACACCGGGGAGCTGTTTTTT.

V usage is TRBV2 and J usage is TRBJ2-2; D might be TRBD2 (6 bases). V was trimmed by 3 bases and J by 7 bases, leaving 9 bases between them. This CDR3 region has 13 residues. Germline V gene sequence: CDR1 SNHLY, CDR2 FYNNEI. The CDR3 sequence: CASSEEGVGELFF. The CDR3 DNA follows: TGTGCCAGCAGTGAGGAGGGAGTCGGGGAGCTGTTTTTT.

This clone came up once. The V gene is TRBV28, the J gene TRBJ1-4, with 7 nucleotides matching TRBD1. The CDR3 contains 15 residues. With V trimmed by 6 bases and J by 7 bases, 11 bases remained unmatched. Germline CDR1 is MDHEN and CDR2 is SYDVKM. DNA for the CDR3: TGTGCCAGCAGAACGCCGGGACAGCGATTTGAAAAACTGTTTTTT. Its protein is CASRTPGQRFEKLFF.

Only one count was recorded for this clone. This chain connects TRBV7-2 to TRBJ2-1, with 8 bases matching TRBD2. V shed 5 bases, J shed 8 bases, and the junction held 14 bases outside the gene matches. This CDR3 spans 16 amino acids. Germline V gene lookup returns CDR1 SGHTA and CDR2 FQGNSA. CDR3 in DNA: TGTGCCAGCAGCGTCCGGACTAGCCCACCTCCCCATGAGCAGTTCTTC. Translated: CASSVRTSPPPHEQFF.

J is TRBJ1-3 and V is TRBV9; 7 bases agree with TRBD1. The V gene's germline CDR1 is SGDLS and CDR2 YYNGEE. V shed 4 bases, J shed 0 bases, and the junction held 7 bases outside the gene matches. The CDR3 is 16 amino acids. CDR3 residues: CASSYAGTVSGNTIYF. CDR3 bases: TGTGCCAGCAGCTACGCCGGGACAGTCTCTGGAAACACCATATATTTT.

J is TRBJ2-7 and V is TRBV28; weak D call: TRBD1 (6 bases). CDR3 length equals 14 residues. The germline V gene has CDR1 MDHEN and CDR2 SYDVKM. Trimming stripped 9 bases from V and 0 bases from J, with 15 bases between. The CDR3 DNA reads TGTGCCAGTCATACAGGGACCAACTCCTACGAGCAGTACTTC. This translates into CASHTGTNSYEQYF.

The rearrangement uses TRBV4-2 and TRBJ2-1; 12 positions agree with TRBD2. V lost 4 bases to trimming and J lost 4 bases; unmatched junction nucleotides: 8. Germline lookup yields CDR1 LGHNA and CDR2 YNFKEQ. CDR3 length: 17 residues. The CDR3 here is CASSLTLAGGTYNEQFF. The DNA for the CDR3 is TGTGCCAGCAGCCTCACGCTAGCGGGGGGGACTTACAATGAGCAGTTCTTC.

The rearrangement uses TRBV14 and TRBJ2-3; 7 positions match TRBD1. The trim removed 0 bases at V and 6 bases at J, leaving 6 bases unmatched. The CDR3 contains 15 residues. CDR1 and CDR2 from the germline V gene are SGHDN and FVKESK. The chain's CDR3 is CASSQETGALDTQYF. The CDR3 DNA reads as TGTGCCAGCAGCCAAGAAACAGGGGCGCTTGATACGCAGTATTTT.